This TCR beta chain was identified during a study of post-analysis software for immune sequencing data. General study findings and limits: Several TRBV segments were more frequent in patients than controls; TRBV5-6, TRBV5-1 and TRBV20-1 belonged to this group.

With respect to this clonotype: Its specificity is unknown.

After removal of 1 base from V and 8 bases from J, the junction contained 6 bases not matched to a gene. CDR3 length equals 15 residues. Looked up from germline, CDR1 is SQVTM and CDR2 is ANQGSEA. Unique-molecular-identifier-tagged TCR beta cDNA libraries were used. TCRdb re-analysed the PCR reads in MiXCR, keeping a single row per CDR3 protein. The sample records about 400,000 distinct CDR3 sequences, approximately 38% being singletons. This sequence originates from a girl aged 5 to 17 with multiple sclerosis. Sequencing was carried out using blood. The V and J genes are TRBV29-1 and TRBJ2-1, with TRBD2 identical over 12 bases. Here the CDR3 DNA reads TGCAGCGTTGAAGGTCCGACTAGCGGGGGCGATGAGCAGTTCTTC. Protein: CSVEGPTSGGDEQFF.